Presented here are 25 T cell receptor beta chains from one specimen sequenced in a study of cytomegalovirus exposure and HLA in healthy donors. Measured with immunoSEQ multiplex PCR; TCRdb has only the in-frame clones, and not every one. The table includes 150,000 to 200,000 clones, around 84% detected once. The sequencing input was PBMCs. These receptors were collected from a man between 18 and 29 years old in good health and CMV-seropositive.

This clone was observed a single time. The chain has TRBV28 and TRBJ1-2, with 8 bases that match TRBD1. Trimming removed 7 bases from V and 4 bases from J; junction bases left unmatched: 14. This CDR3 has 16 residues. Germline CDR1 and CDR2: MDHEN and SYDVKM. CDR3 protein: CASTVDWTGRGYGYTF. The CDR3 bases are TGTGCCAGCACCGTCGACTGGACAGGGCGAGGCTATGGCTACACCTTC.

This chain connects TRBV28 to TRBJ1-2; D might be TRBD1 (5 bases). The CDR3 is 15 amino acids. The germline CDR1 and CDR2 sequences are MDHEN and SYDVKM. The V and J ends lost 8 bases and 2 bases respectively, with 18 bases between them. This CDR3 is CASPGEGQVNYGYTF. The CDR3 coding sequence is TGTGCCAGCCCGGGGGAGGGGCAGGTCAACTATGGCTACACCTTC.

The genes are TRBV2 and TRBJ1-2; D remains ambiguous. Per the germline V gene, CDR1 is SNHLY and CDR2 is FYNNEI. This CDR3 comprises 15 residues. V was trimmed by 2 bases and J by 4 bases, leaving 14 bases between them. Here the CDR3 reads CASSESGIYGYGYTF. CDR3 DNA sequence: TGTGCCAGCAGTGAATCGGGAATATATGGCTATGGCTACACCTTC.

The CDR3 nucleotides are TGTGCCAGCGGGGAGGGGGAGAGAGCTTACGAGCAGTACTTC. Translated, it gives CASGEGERAYEQYF. The chain recombines TRBV28 with TRBJ2-7; weak D call: TRBD2 (7 bases). Germline CDR1 reads MDHEN; CDR2 reads SYDVKM. This CDR3 spans 14 amino acids. V gave up 8 bases and J gave up 4 bases, with 18 bases separating them.

This sequence joins TRBV14 and TRBJ2-1; TRBD2 matches at 12 bases. Germline V gene data show CDR1 as SGHDN and CDR2 as FVKESK. J lost 4 bases, V lost 4 bases, and 11 bases had no gene match. This CDR3 is built from 18 residues. The CDR3 here is CASSPRNIGLAGYNEQFF. The CDR3 coding sequence is TGTGCCAGCAGCCCTCGAAATATCGGACTAGCGGGATACAATGAGCAGTTCTTC.

The chain is built from TRBV5-1 and TRBJ1-1; TRBD1 matches at 9 bases. V shed 5 bases and J 5 bases; nucleotides not matched to a gene: 7. The length of the CDR3 is 14 residues. Looked up from germline, CDR1 is SGHRS and CDR2 is YFSETQ. This CDR3 reads CASRGLTGGTEAFF. The CDR3 DNA is TGCGCCAGCAGGGGGCTGACAGGGGGTACTGAAGCTTTCTTT.

The chain carries TRBV19 and TRBJ2-7, with TRBD2 matching over 10 bases. The CDR3 is 15 amino acids. Germline trimming cut 6 bases from V and 5 bases from J; bases unmatched to any gene: 10. Germline-derived CDR1 and CDR2 are LNHDA and SQIVND (reference sequence). The CDR3 region is CASSTRGLAGDEQYF. DNA of the CDR3: TGTGCCAGTAGCACCAGGGGGCTAGCGGGAGACGAGCAGTACTTC. The complete variable domain, with remaining parts taken from reference TRBV19 and TRBJ2-7, reads DGGITQSPKYLFRKEGQNVTLSCEQNLNHDAMYWYRQDPGQGLRLIYYSQIVNDFQKGDIAEGYSVSREKKESFPLTVTSAQKNPTAFYLCASSTRGLAGDEQYFGPGTRLTVT.

J is TRBJ2-5 and V is TRBV5-1, with D perhaps TRBD1 (6 bases). Germline V gene data show CDR1 as SGHRS and CDR2 as YFSETQ. This CDR3 has 14 amino acids. Between the trimmed V and J ends, which lost 5 bases and 1 base, there was a span of 12 bases. This chain's CDR3 is CASRLGAVQETQYF. In DNA form, the CDR3 reads TGCGCCAGCAGACTGGGGGCAGTCCAAGAGACCCAGTACTTC.

This chain uses TRBV4-1 with TRBJ2-1; 7 nucleotides agree with TRBD2. This CDR3 spans 16 amino acids. Per the germline V gene, CDR1 is MGHRA and CDR2 is YSYEKL. The J segment lost 3 bases and the V segment lost 4 bases, leaving 9 bases of the junction unmatched. Written as DNA, the CDR3 is TGCGCCAGCAGCCTTATTGCAGCGGGGCTCTACAATGAGCAGTTCTTC. Translating gives CASSLIAAGLYNEQFF.

The chain joins TRBV5-1 to TRBJ2-1; 8 bases match TRBD1. The junction had 13 bases not matched to a gene; V was cut back by 2 bases and J by 6 bases. Germline-derived CDR1 and CDR2 are SGHRS and YFSETQ. The CDR3 is made up of 17 amino acids. The CDR3 reads CASSFTAGRTGPNEQFF. The DNA for the CDR3 is TGCGCCAGCAGCTTTACCGCGGGTCGGACAGGGCCCAATGAGCAGTTCTTC.

The V gene is TRBV2, the J gene TRBJ2-3; TRBD2 matches 10 bases. The V and J ends lost 5 bases and 2 bases, in that order; junction bases with no gene match: 4. CDR1 and CDR2 from the germline V gene are SNHLY and FYNNEI. The CDR3 length is 15 residues. In DNA form, the CDR3 reads TGTGCCAGCAGTCGGACTAGCGGTATCACAGATACGCAGTATTTT. It codes for CASSRTSGITDTQYF.

As DNA, the CDR3 is TGTGCCAGCTCACCACCGGCCCGGGCCTACGAGCAGTACTTC. Translated, it gives CASSPPARAYEQYF. V gene TRBV18 combines with J gene TRBJ2-7; D is unclear. This CDR3 is 14 amino acids long. The germline V gene encodes CDR1 KGHSH and CDR2 LQKENI. Trimming stripped 0 bases from V and 2 bases from J, with 8 bases between.

The V and J genes are TRBV11-2 and TRBJ2-7; 7 positions match TRBD1. The V and J ends lost 5 bases and 1 base, in that order; junction bases with no gene match: 11. In germline, CDR1 is SGHAT, CDR2 FQNNGV. The CDR3 contains 16 residues. The CDR3 DNA reads TGTGCCAGCAGCCTTCCTGGGACAGCCCCTTCCTACGAGCAGTACTTC. This sequence encodes CASSLPGTAPSYEQYF. The complete variable domain, with remaining parts taken from reference TRBV11-2 and TRBJ2-7, reads EAGVAQSPRYKIIEKRQSVAFWCNPISGHATLYWYQQILGQGPKLLIQFQNNGVVDDSQLPKDRFSAERLKGVDSTLKIQPAKLEDSAVYLCASSLPGTAPSYEQYFGPGTRLTVT.

The chain employs TRBV27 and TRBJ2-7, with 10 bases aligning to TRBD1. J gave up 1 base and V 5 bases, and 5 bases lay outside the gene matches. This CDR3 is built from 15 residues. Germline CDR1 and CDR2: MNHEY and SMNVEV (reference sequence). CDR3 amino acids: CASSPGQGTSYEQYF. CDR3 DNA: TGTGCCAGCAGTCCGGGACAGGGGACGTCCTACGAGCAGTACTTC.

On this clone: The same CDR3 is also encoded by other DNA sequences in this sample. The chain couples TRBV6-5 to TRBJ1-1, with 8 bases aligning to TRBD1. V trimming: 6 bases; J trimming: 5 bases; junction bases outside the gene matches: 8. The CDR3 runs to 14 residues. Germline values: CDR1 MNHEY, CDR2 SVGAGI. CDR3: CASRAQGVGTEAFF. The CDR3 DNA follows: TGTGCCAGCAGAGCACAGGGGGTAGGTACTGAAGCTTTCTTT.

V usage is TRBV2 and J usage is TRBJ2-1, with TRBD2 matching over 12 bases. CDR3 length equals 13 residues. The germline V gene has CDR1 SNHLY and CDR2 FYNNEI. The J segment lost 5 bases and the V segment lost 9 bases, leaving 2 bases of the junction unmatched. For the CDR3, the DNA is TGTGCCAGTAGGACTAGCGGGAACAATGAGCAGTTCTTC. It specifies CASRTSGNNEQFF.

The chain carries TRBV30 and TRBJ2-5, with 7 bases that match TRBD2. Looked up from germline, CDR1 is GTSNPN and CDR2 is SVGIG (reference sequence). The CDR3 is 14 amino acids. Trimming at V came to 3 bases and at J to 7 bases, leaving 11 bases not matched to a gene. The CDR3, as DNA: TGTGCCTGGAGCCAGACTAGCAAGCAATTGACCCAGTACTTC. The encoded protein is CAWSQTSKQLTQYF.

This clone was detected once. In DNA, the CDR3 is TGTGCCAGCAGCCCTACAACCGGACTAGCGGGGCTCCGAGAGACCCAGTACTTC. It encodes CASSPTTGLAGLRETQYF. The chain carries TRBV28 and TRBJ2-5; 12 nucleotides align to TRBD2. Per germline, CDR1 MDHEN and CDR2 SYDVKM. V trimming: 6 bases; J trimming: 4 bases; junction bases outside the gene matches: 15. This CDR3 is 18 amino acids long.

The chain has TRBV7-2 and TRBJ2-7, with D perhaps TRBD2 (6 bases). V was clipped by 3 bases and J by 4 bases, with 16 bases between them. The CDR3 totals 15 residues. Germline assignment: CDR1 SGHTA and CDR2 FQGNSA. The CDR3 DNA reads as TGTGCCAGCAGCTTGGGGGTAGCGGCGGTTTACGAGCAGTACTTC. Residues: CASSLGVAAVYEQYF.

The chain has TRBV29-1 and TRBJ2-3; 8 bases align to TRBD1. V lost 6 bases to trimming and J lost 2 bases; unmatched junction nucleotides: 4. Per the germline V gene, CDR1 is SQVTM and CDR2 is ANQGSEA. CDR3 size: 13 residues. This chain's CDR3 is CSVGQGFTDTQYF. The CDR3 region has the DNA TGCAGCGTCGGACAGGGATTCACAGATACGCAGTATTTT.

This chain uses TRBV28 with TRBJ1-2, with 7 bases that match TRBD1. Looked up from germline, CDR1 is MDHEN and CDR2 is SYDVKM. The length of the CDR3 is 13 residues. Losses at the gene ends were 7 bases for V and 5 bases for J; bases not matched to a gene: 7. Here the CDR3 reads CASTQTGWYGYTF. The CDR3 nucleotides are TGTGCCAGCACCCAGACAGGGTGGTATGGCTACACCTTC.

The V and J genes are TRBV28 and TRBJ1-5, with D possibly being TRBD1 (6 bases). There are 13 residues in the CDR3. V lost 5 bases, J lost 6 bases, and 11 bases lay in between. Germline V gene data show CDR1 as MDHEN and CDR2 as SYDVKM. In DNA, the CDR3 is TGTGCCAGCAGTCAACAGGGACCTCAGCCCCAGCATTTT. Protein sequence: CASSQQGPQPQHF.

V and J are TRBV6-9 and TRBJ2-7, with a tentative D call TRBD2 (6 bases). V dropped 5 bases and J dropped 0 bases, with 11 bases sitting between them. The CDR3 runs to 14 residues. Germline CDR1 is MNHGY and CDR2 is SVAAGI. Here the CDR3 reads CASSRTTYSYEQYF. CDR3 DNA: TGTGCCAGCAGTAGGACTACCTACTCCTACGAGCAGTACTTC.

This clone was seen once. This rearrangement joins TRBV19 to TRBJ1-6; tentative D call: TRBD1 (6 bases). CDR3 length equals 15 residues. Trimming pared 4 bases from V and 6 bases from J, leaving 13 bases between. From germline, CDR1 is LNHDA and CDR2 SQIVND (reference sequence). In DNA form, the CDR3 reads TGTGCCAGTAGTAATCGACAGGACTTTAATTCACCCCTCCACTTT. Protein: CASSNRQDFNSPLHF.

The chain carries TRBV30 and TRBJ2-7; 8 bases are shared with TRBD1. Trimming took 2 bases from V and 3 from J; bases not matched to a gene: 3. CDR1 is GTSNPN and CDR2 is SVGIG in the germline V gene (reference sequence). This CDR3 has 13 amino acids. The CDR3 DNA is TGTGCCTGGAGTCAGGGACAGGTCTACGAGCAGTACTTC. Residues: CAWSQGQVYEQYF.